This entry describes one TCR beta chain. The antigen remains unidentified. Germline CDR1 and CDR2: MGHRA and YSYEKL. The CDR3 has 16 residues. J lost 2 bases, V lost 1 base, and 4 bases had no gene match. This entry belongs to a study of Ad26.COV2.S vaccination and SARS-CoV-2 variants. Study background: Of the COV1001 trial arms, the Ad26.COV2.S arm included the donor. Study-wide findings and caveats: Placebo recipients showed lower spike-specific TCR breadth than vaccinees.

Documented treatment: roughly 19 received Ad26.COV2.S at low or high dose, single or two shots; five or six received placebo; per-sample allocation not given. Sampling was performed 63 days after the first vaccine or placebo injection. An Ad26 vector carrying the Wuhan-strain SARS-CoV-2 spike served as the vaccine. The data were produced by immunoSEQ multiplex PCR, yet TCRdb's version contains in-frame clones alone and is incomplete. The sample records about 350,000 clones, about 89% being singletons. The receptor comes from a person aged 18-65 years who received the Ad26.COV2.S COVID-19 vaccine or a placebo. The chain uses TRBV4-1 and TRBJ1-5; 8 bases line up with TRBD1. The sequencing used peripheral blood, collected in a trial of Ad26.COV2.S vaccine versus placebo. The CDR3: CASSQGLTGGNQPQHF. DNA of the CDR3: TGCGCCAGCAGCCAAGGACTGACAGGGGGCAATCAGCCCCAGCATTTT.